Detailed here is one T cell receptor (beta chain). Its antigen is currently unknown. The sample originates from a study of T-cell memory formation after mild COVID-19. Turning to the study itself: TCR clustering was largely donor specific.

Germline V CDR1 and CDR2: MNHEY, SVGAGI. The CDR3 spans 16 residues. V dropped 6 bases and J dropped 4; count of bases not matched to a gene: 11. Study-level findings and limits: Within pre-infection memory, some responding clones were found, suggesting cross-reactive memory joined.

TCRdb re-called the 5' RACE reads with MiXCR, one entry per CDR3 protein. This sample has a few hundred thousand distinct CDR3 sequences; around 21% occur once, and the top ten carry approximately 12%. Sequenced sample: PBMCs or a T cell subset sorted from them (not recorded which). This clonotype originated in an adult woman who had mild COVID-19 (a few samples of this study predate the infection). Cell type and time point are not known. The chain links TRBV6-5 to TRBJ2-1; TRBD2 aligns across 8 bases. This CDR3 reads CASSRAGGANYNEQFF. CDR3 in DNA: TGTGCCAGCAGCCGGGCGGGGGGAGCAAATTACAATGAGCAGTTCTTC.